The present T cell receptor beta chain was sequenced within a study of T cell clonality in common variable immunodeficiency. Study conclusions and caveats: Fewer deletions and N-nucleotide insertions were reportedly seen in common variable immunodeficiency TCR beta sequences. The cause of increased CVID clonality remains unclear without subpopulation sequencing. CVID subjects shared fewer TCRbeta clones than healthy controls did.

Worth noting for this clone: Its antigen is undetermined. The read ends 3 residues before the CDR3 terminus; that terminus is restored from the germline J gene.

Only in-frame clones appear in the TCRdb table, and some are missing; sequencing was by immunoSEQ multiplex PCR. The sample holds some 42,000 clones, and no clone turns up only once. The length of the CDR3 is 12 residues. Trimming cost V 5 bases and J 4 bases, with 11 bases left between them. Germline CDR1 and CDR2: GTSNPN and SVGIG (reference sequence). Patients had low serum IgG, IgA and/or IgM and specific antibody deficiency. Both groups were predominantly of Caucasian heritage. Sequencing was done on a sample of peripheral blood mononuclear cells. The chain links TRBV30 to TRBJ1-2; unclear D gene. This sequence was found in a human donor with common variable immunodeficiency. Incomplete CDR3 DNA: TGTGCCTGGTTATGGCCGTCCTATGGC. It yields the protein CAWLWPSYG. In full, the CDR3 is CAWLWPSYGYTF.